This is a list of T cell receptor beta chains from one sample in a study of OX40 agonist ivuxolimab in advanced cancers. This table comes from immunoSEQ multiplex PCR, and its TCRdb copy is limited to in-frame clones, with some not included. The table has about 95,000 clones, 91% seen once; the top ten hold 2.6%. The sample here was CD4+ or CD8+ T cells sorted from blood, taken in a trial of the OX40 agonist ivuxolimab. The receptors were sampled from an adult with an advanced solid tumor such as melanoma, head and neck, liver or kidney cancer. CDR3s include the opening cysteine and the closing phenylalanine or tryptophan. D genes are given only for firm matches. The listing skips clone size in some rows; elsewhere it reads once, few, many or a size class.

d_gene	abundance	v_gene	j_gene	CDR3nt	CDR3aa
.	once	TRBV5-1	TRBJ2-7	TGCGCCAGCAGCCCACAAGCGGTGGGGGGCGAAGGGGAGCAGTACTTC	CASSPQAVGGEGEQYF
TRBD2	.	TRBV10-3	TRBJ2-7	TGTGCCATCAGGGGACTAGCGGGAGGGTCTAACTCCTACGAGCAGTACTTC	CAIRGLAGGSNSYEQYF
.	.	TRBV7-2	TRBJ2-7	TGTGCCAGCAGCGGAAGTGGAGGAGTGCCCTACGAGCAGTACTTC	CASSGSGGVPYEQYF
TRBD2	.	TRBV28	TRBJ2-2	TGTGCCAGTTCTGGAGCGGGAGGGAACACCGGGGAGCTGTTTTTT	CASSGAGGNTGELFF
.	.	TRBV2	TRBJ1-4	TGTGCCAGCAGTTGGGCAGAAACTAATGAAAAACTGTTTTTT	CASSWAETNEKLFF
TRBD2	.	TRBV18	TRBJ2-1	TGTGCCAGCTCACCCCCGATGGGACTAGCGGGAGCGTACAATGAGCAGTTCTTC	CASSPPMGLAGAYNEQFF
.	once	TRBV19	TRBJ2-7	TGTGCCAGTAGTGGCGGGATGGGGGAGCAGTACTTC	CASSGGMGEQYF
.	.	TRBV7-9	TRBJ1-5	TGTGCCAGCCCTCCCACGGCCGCTAACACTAGCAATCAGCCCCAGCATTTT	CASPPTAANTSNQPQHF
TRBD2	.	TRBV6-5	TRBJ2-1	TGTGCCAGCAGTTACTTAGCGGGAGGGATCAATGAGCAGTTCTTC	CASSYLAGGINEQFF
.	.	TRBV18	TRBJ1-4	TGTGCCAGCTCACCACCAAATGAAAAACTGTTTTTT	CASSPPNEKLFF
.	.	TRBV10-1	TRBJ2-3	TGCGCCAGCAGTGAATGGGATACGCAGTATTTT	CASSEWDTQYF
.	.	TRBV28	TRBJ2-7	TGTGCCAGCAGTCCGGGACATTTGGCCTACGAGCAGTACTTC	CASSPGHLAYEQYF
TRBD1	.	TRBV5-1	TRBJ1-4	TGCGCCAGCAGCTTGGGCGGAGACAGGGTGGATGAAAAACTGTTTTTT	CASSLGGDRVDEKLFF
.	.	TRBV5-1	TRBJ2-7	TGCGCCAGCAGCATACAGGGCATCGAGCAGTACTTC	CASSIQGIEQYF
.	once	TRBV28	TRBJ2-4	TGTGCCAGCAGTTCGGACTTAGCCATGGCAGACATTCAGTACTTC	CASSSDLAMADIQYF
.	.	TRBV19	TRBJ2-6	TGTGCCAGTAGTGGGCAAACCTCTGGGGCCAACGTCCTGACTTTC	CASSGQTSGANVLTF
.	.	TRBV28	TRBJ1-5	TGTGCCAGCAGTTCCGCCGGGGGGGATCCGAGCAATCAGCCCCAGCATTTT	CASSSAGGDPSNQPQHF
TRBD2	.	TRBV28	TRBJ2-3	TGTGCCAGCGCCGGCACTAGCGGGAGCATAGGCACAGATACGCAGTATTTT	CASAGTSGSIGTDTQYF
.	.	TRBV7-6	TRBJ2-2	TGTGCCAGCAGCCCCCGGGTTGGGGCGTACACCGGGGAGCTGTTTTTT	CASSPRVGAYTGELFF
.	.	TRBV10-2	TRBJ2-2	TGCGCCAGCAGCCTACTAGCGAACACCGGGGAGCTGTTTTTT	CASSLLANTGELFF
.	.	TRBV21-1	TRBJ2-3	TGTGCCAGCAGCAAAGCCGGACCAACAACAGATACGCAGTATTTT	CASSKAGPTTDTQYF